A single TCR beta chain is shown here with its context. The antigen is undetermined. The data were obtained in a study of cytomegalovirus exposure and HLA in healthy donors. Study outcomes and limitations: Segments of the TCR beta V type were, in most cases, productive about 87% or about 30% of the time in an earlier analysis.

The PCR contained 60 Vbeta and 13 Jbeta primers. Method: immunoSEQ multiplex PCR; TCRdb's copy keeps in-frame clones and lacks some. There are approximately 110,000 clones in the sample; approximately 73% occur only once, and approximately 8% lies in the top ten. The germline gives CDR1 MNHNS, CDR2 SASEGT. The CDR3 totals 15 residues. The ends were cut back, 7 bases at V and 0 bases at J, with 16 bases in the middle. The chain combines TRBV6-1 with TRBJ2-7; tentative D call: TRBD2 (5 bases). The origin of this receptor is a man aged 35 to 55 in good health and CMV-seronegative. Source material: PBMCs. DNA of the CDR3: TGTGCCAGCAACTCCAGGACTTCCCTCTCCTACGAGCAGTACTTC. It translates to CASNSRTSLSYEQYF.